A selection of T cell receptor beta chains follows, all from one sample in a study of blood T cell repertoires in COVID-19. TCRdb's copy holds only in-frame clones and misses some; the assay was immunoSEQ multiplex PCR. Among about 200,000 clones listed, 80% were seen once. The specimen was peripheral blood. The receptors derive from a human donor in a cohort sampled during active COVID-19. Both conserved end residues are part of each CDR3. Each record gives: clone size, J gene, V gene, D gene, CDR3 DNA, CDR3 protein. D genes are given only for firm matches. Clone size is stated in some rows and not others, as once, few, many or a class when expanded.

clone size: .
J gene: TRBJ2-1
V gene: TRBV11-2
D gene: TRBD2
CDR3 DNA: TGTGCCAGCAGCTTAGAGGCGGGAGGTGTAGACGAGCAGTTCTTC
CDR3 protein: CASSLEAGGVDEQFF

clone size: .
J gene: TRBJ2-1
V gene: TRBV11-3
D gene: .
CDR3 DNA: TGTGCCAGCAGCTTAACGGGGTACAATGAGCAGTTCTTC
CDR3 protein: CASSLTGYNEQFF

clone size: .
J gene: TRBJ1-2
V gene: TRBV20-1
D gene: .
CDR3 DNA: TGCAGTGCCAGGGGCTTCTATGGCTACACCTTC
CDR3 protein: CSARGFYGYTF

clone size: .
J gene: TRBJ1-6
V gene: TRBV7-2
D gene: .
CDR3 DNA: TGTGCCAGCAGCTTGTCCGCGGGATCCTATAATTCACCCCTCCACTTT
CDR3 protein: CASSLSAGSYNSPLHF

clone size: .
J gene: TRBJ1-1
V gene: TRBV9
D gene: .
CDR3 DNA: TGTGCCAGCAGCGTAGAGGGGATGAACACTGAAGCTTTCTTT
CDR3 protein: CASSVEGMNTEAFF

clone size: .
J gene: TRBJ2-3
V gene: TRBV2
D gene: .
CDR3 DNA: TGTGCCAGCAGTATCGGAGCTAGCACAGATACGCAGTATTTT
CDR3 protein: CASSIGASTDTQYF

clone size: once
J gene: TRBJ2-6
V gene: TRBV28
D gene: .
CDR3 DNA: TGTGCCAGCACCACCCCCCAGGGGACTGGGGCCAACGTCCTGACTTTC
CDR3 protein: CASTTPQGTGANVLTF

clone size: .
J gene: TRBJ1-1
V gene: TRBV29-1
D gene: TRBD1
CDR3 DNA: TGCAGCGTCTGCCGGGACAGGGCCACTGAAGCTTTCTTT
CDR3 protein: CSVCRDRATEAFF

clone size: few
J gene: TRBJ2-7
V gene: TRBV7-9
D gene: .
CDR3 DNA: TGTGCCAGCAGCTTAGGGCAGGCCTCGACCTACGAGCAGTACTTC
CDR3 protein: CASSLGQASTYEQYF

clone size: .
J gene: TRBJ1-6
V gene: TRBV28
D gene: TRBD1
CDR3 DNA: TGTGCCAGCAGCTGGGACAGAGTTAATTCACCCCTCCACTTT
CDR3 protein: CASSWDRVNSPLHF

clone size: .
J gene: TRBJ2-2
V gene: TRBV7-9
D gene: .
CDR3 DNA: TGTGCCAGCAGGAACAGGGTCGCCGGGGAGCTGTTTTTT
CDR3 protein: CASRNRVAGELFF

clone size: .
J gene: TRBJ2-1
V gene: TRBV2
D gene: .
CDR3 DNA: TGTGCCAGCAACGTGGGGACATTGAATGAGCAGTTCTTC
CDR3 protein: CASNVGTLNEQFF

clone size: once
J gene: TRBJ2-7
V gene: TRBV19
D gene: .
CDR3 DNA: TGTGCCAGTAGTATAGGGGACACTACCTACGAGCAGTACTTC
CDR3 protein: CASSIGDTTYEQYF

clone size: once
J gene: TRBJ1-4
V gene: TRBV5-5
D gene: .
CDR3 DNA: TGTGCCAGCAGCTTGGGACCTCATAGGGCAGGGCAAGTGTCTGTTGAAAAACTGTTTTTT
CDR3 protein: CASSLGPHRAGQVSVEKLFF

clone size: few
J gene: TRBJ1-1
V gene: TRBV7-2
D gene: TRBD1
CDR3 DNA: TGTGCCAGCAGCTTAGGACAGGGGGCGAGCACTGAAGCTTTCTTT
CDR3 protein: CASSLGQGASTEAFF

clone size: .
J gene: TRBJ2-7
V gene: TRBV5-4
D gene: .
CDR3 DNA: TGTGCCAGCAGCTTTGGAGGGCCCAGCTCCTACGAGCAGTACTTC
CDR3 protein: CASSFGGPSSYEQYF

clone size: .
J gene: TRBJ1-2
V gene: TRBV5-1
D gene: TRBD1
CDR3 DNA: TGCGCCAGCAGCTCACAACAGGGGCCTGGTGGCTACACCTTC
CDR3 protein: CASSSQQGPGGYTF

clone size: .
J gene: TRBJ2-2
V gene: TRBV19
D gene: .
CDR3 DNA: TGTGCCAGTAGTACCAGCACAGGGAGCTGGGCCGGGGAGCTGTTTTTT
CDR3 protein: CASSTSTGSWAGELFF

clone size: .
J gene: TRBJ1-2
V gene: TRBV6-2/TRBV6-3
D gene: .
CDR3 DNA: TGTGCCAGCAGTTACTTAGGACACTACTATGGCTACACCTTC
CDR3 protein: CASSYLGHYYGYTF

clone size: .
J gene: TRBJ1-1
V gene: TRBV11-2
D gene: TRBD1
CDR3 DNA: TGTGCCAGCAGCCGCACAGGGGGAACTGAAGCTTTCTTT
CDR3 protein: CASSRTGGTEAFF

clone size: once
J gene: TRBJ2-1
V gene: TRBV5-6
D gene: TRBD2
CDR3 DNA: TGTGCCAGCAGCTTGATTGCGGGAGTTATACGCAATGAGCAGTTCTTC
CDR3 protein: CASSLIAGVIRNEQFF

clone size: few
J gene: TRBJ1-1
V gene: TRBV18
D gene: TRBD1
CDR3 DNA: TGTGCCAGCTCCAATCGACAGGGCACTGAAGCTTTCTTT
CDR3 protein: CASSNRQGTEAFF

clone size: few
J gene: TRBJ1-2
V gene: TRBV6-5
D gene: .
CDR3 DNA: TGTGCCACCAGGCCTGAGGCAGGGCGAGGCTACACCTTC
CDR3 protein: CATRPEAGRGYTF

clone size: .
J gene: TRBJ2-7
V gene: TRBV19
D gene: TRBD2
CDR3 DNA: TGTGCCAGTAGTATCTCCCGCGGGAGGGCCCTCTACGAGCAGTACTTC
CDR3 protein: CASSISRGRALYEQYF

clone size: .
J gene: TRBJ1-6
V gene: TRBV4-3
D gene: TRBD1
CDR3 DNA: TGCGCCAGCAGCCTCGACAGGGGCTATAATTCACCCCTCCACTTT
CDR3 protein: CASSLDRGYNSPLHF

clone size: .
J gene: TRBJ1-2
V gene: TRBV3-1/TRBV3-2
D gene: .
CDR3 DNA: TGTGCCAGCAGCCAAGATGGGCCCTTAGCTAACTATGGCTACACCTTC
CDR3 protein: CASSQDGPLANYGYTF

clone size: .
J gene: TRBJ2-7
V gene: TRBV28
D gene: TRBD1
CDR3 DNA: TGTGCCAGCACCCCGACAGGGTCCTCCTACGAGCAGTACTTC
CDR3 protein: CASTPTGSSYEQYF

clone size: .
J gene: TRBJ2-1
V gene: TRBV28
D gene: .
CDR3 DNA: TGTGCCAGCAGTTTATTGGCTAGCGACCCGTTACTAGAGGAGCAGTTCTTC
CDR3 protein: CASSLLASDPLLEEQFF

clone size: few
J gene: TRBJ1-5
V gene: TRBV4-1
D gene: .
CDR3 DNA: TGCGCCAGCAGCCAAGGACAGTCGGGCAATCAGCCCCAGCATTTT
CDR3 protein: CASSQGQSGNQPQHF

clone size: .
J gene: TRBJ1-2
V gene: TRBV9
D gene: .
CDR3 DNA: TGTGCCAGCAGCGTAGGGACAGTTAACTATGGCTACACCTTC
CDR3 protein: CASSVGTVNYGYTF

clone size: .
J gene: TRBJ2-7
V gene: TRBV9
D gene: .
CDR3 DNA: TGTGCCAGCAGCCTCTACTCCTACGAGCAGTACTTC
CDR3 protein: CASSLYSYEQYF

clone size: .
J gene: TRBJ2-1
V gene: TRBV3-1/TRBV3-2
D gene: TRBD1
CDR3 DNA: TGTGCCAGCAGCCCCAGGACAGGGGTTTACAATGAGCAGTTCTTC
CDR3 protein: CASSPRTGVYNEQFF

clone size: .
J gene: TRBJ2-7
V gene: TRBV9
D gene: .
CDR3 DNA: TGTGCCAGCAGCCCGACGGACAGCCCCTACGAGCAGTACTTC
CDR3 protein: CASSPTDSPYEQYF

clone size: .
J gene: TRBJ1-2
V gene: TRBV30
D gene: TRBD1
CDR3 DNA: TGTGCCTGGAAGGCAGGGGGTGACTATGGCTACACCTTC
CDR3 protein: CAWKAGGDYGYTF

clone size: .
J gene: TRBJ1-2
V gene: TRBV19
D gene: .
CDR3 DNA: TGTGCCAGTAGTCAACTAAGGACTGCCCTGGGTGGCTACACCTTC
CDR3 protein: CASSQLRTALGGYTF

clone size: .
J gene: TRBJ1-6
V gene: TRBV4-3
D gene: TRBD1
CDR3 DNA: TGCGCCAGCAGCCAAGCGGGACAGGGAGGTAATTCACCCCTCCACTTT
CDR3 protein: CASSQAGQGGNSPLHF

clone size: few
J gene: TRBJ2-1
V gene: TRBV2
D gene: .
CDR3 DNA: TGTGCCAGCAGAAGCTCCGGAGCGACGGGTGAGCAGTTCTTC
CDR3 protein: CASRSSGATGEQFF

clone size: few
J gene: TRBJ1-1
V gene: TRBV6-6
D gene: .
CDR3 DNA: TGTGCCAGCACAAGTGGGGGAGGCGCTGAAGCTTTCTTT
CDR3 protein: CASTSGGGAEAFF

clone size: .
J gene: TRBJ2-7
V gene: TRBV27
D gene: .
CDR3 DNA: TGTGCCAGCGGTAGTTTTGGGGAGCGGATCTACGAGCAGTACTTC
CDR3 protein: CASGSFGERIYEQYF

clone size: .
J gene: TRBJ1-2
V gene: TRBV7-8
D gene: TRBD1
CDR3 DNA: TGTGCCAGCAGCCGAAATGGACAGGGGGTAGACTTC
CDR3 protein: CASSRNGQGVDF

clone size: few
J gene: TRBJ1-2
V gene: TRBV18
D gene: TRBD1
CDR3 DNA: TGTGCCAGCTCACGGGACAGGGATAATGGCTACACCTTC
CDR3 protein: CASSRDRDNGYTF

clone size: few
J gene: TRBJ2-7
V gene: TRBV9
D gene: TRBD1
CDR3 DNA: TGTGCCAGCAGCCCTAGACAGGGGGCGCTTTACGAGCAGTACTTC
CDR3 protein: CASSPRQGALYEQYF

clone size: .
J gene: TRBJ2-5
V gene: TRBV7-2
D gene: TRBD1
CDR3 DNA: TGTGCCAGCAGCTCTCCGGGACAGGGGGGAGAGACCCAGTACTTC
CDR3 protein: CASSSPGQGGETQYF

clone size: .
J gene: TRBJ1-5
V gene: TRBV4-1
D gene: .
CDR3 DNA: TGCGCCAGCAGCCAAGCCCCGGGGAGACGGAGCAATCAGCCCCAGCATTTT
CDR3 protein: CASSQAPGRRSNQPQHF

clone size: .
J gene: TRBJ2-1
V gene: TRBV19
D gene: TRBD1
CDR3 DNA: TGTGCCAGTAGTGTCCGACAGGGGGAAAGTGTAGGTGAGCAGTTCTTC
CDR3 protein: CASSVRQGESVGEQFF

clone size: .
J gene: TRBJ1-1
V gene: TRBV6-4
D gene: TRBD1
CDR3 DNA: TGTGCCAGCACCCGGGACAGGGGTGGGAACACTGAAGCTTTCTTT
CDR3 protein: CASTRDRGGNTEAFF